This entry lists 14 T cell receptor beta chains sequenced from one sample in a study of CD8+ T cells in alopecia areata. Extraction and reverse transcription of RNA yielded cDNA as the sequencing template. Clones were read by immunoSEQ multiplex PCR, and TCRdb kept only the in-frame ones, dropping some. In the table there are 150,000 to 200,000 clones, less than 75% of which are singletons. This specimen was CD8+ T cells sorted from blood, taken at week 0. The receptors were sampled from a human donor with alopecia areata.

This clone was recorded only once. The chain employs TRBV6-4 and TRBJ1-6; the D gene is possibly TRBD1 (5 bases). V lost 4 bases and J 6 bases, leaving 10 bases between the germline ends. Germline values: CDR1 MRHNA, CDR2 SNTAGT. This CDR3 region has 14 residues. CDR3 region: CASSVGALNSPLHF. The CDR3 bases are TGTGCCAGCAGTGTAGGGGCCCTTAATTCACCCCTCCACTTT.

This clone was found once. This chain uses TRBV7-9 with TRBJ1-1; D is unresolved. Trimming removed 4 bases from V and 4 bases from J, with 7 bases in between. This CDR3 region has 12 residues. CDR1 SEHNR and CDR2 FQNEAQ come from the germline V gene (reference sequence). Here the CDR3 DNA reads TGTGCCAGCAGCTCTTACGGCACTGAAGCTTTCTTT. Translating gives CASSSYGTEAFF.

The gene calls are TRBV29-1 and TRBJ2-2; D gene ambiguous. Trimming left V 4 bases short and J 3 bases short, with 6 bases between. This CDR3 is built from 12 residues. Germline-derived CDR1 and CDR2 are SQVTM and ANQGSEA. The CDR3 spells CSVVGDTGELFF. In nucleotides, the CDR3 is TGCAGCGTTGTAGGAGACACCGGGGAGCTGTTTTTT.

V is TRBV14 and J is TRBJ1-1, with D uncertain. The ends were cut back, 4 bases at V and 5 bases at J, with 20 bases in the middle. The CDR3 is 16 residues long. CDR1 SGHDN and CDR2 FVKESK come from the germline V gene. CDR3 in DNA: TGTGCCAGCAGCCCTCGCGAGCTTGGGAGTTTAACTGAAGCTTTCTTT. Translating it yields CASSPRELGSLTEAFF. Supplemented by reference TRBV14 and TRBJ1-1, the full variable domain reads EAGVTQFPSHSVIEKGQTVTLRCDPISGHDNLYWYRRVMGKEIKFLLHFVKESKQDESGMPNNRFLAERTGGTYSTLKVQPAELEDSGVYFCASSPRELGSLTEAFFGQGTRLTVV.

The chain recombines TRBV11-2 with TRBJ2-5; D might be TRBD1 or TRBD2, each matching 6 bases. The germline V and J ends were trimmed by 5 bases and 0 bases, with 13 bases remaining between them. Germline assignment: CDR1 SGHAT and CDR2 FQNNGV. The CDR3 has 15 amino acids. The DNA of the CDR3 is TGTGCCAGCAGCCTAGCGAAGGGGGACCAAGAGACCCAGTACTTC. This encodes CASSLAKGDQETQYF.

This sequence joins TRBV9 and TRBJ2-2, with a possible D match to TRBD2 (6 bases). This CDR3 has 17 residues. Germline loops: CDR1 SGDLS, CDR2 YYNGEE. Trimming took off 3 bases at V and 1 base at J, with 16 bases between the two ends. Here the CDR3 reads CASSEPTEGWNTGELFF. The CDR3 DNA follows: TGTGCCAGCAGCGAACCTACGGAGGGTTGGAACACCGGGGAGCTGTTTTTT.

CDR3 coding DNA: TGTGCCAGCAGCTTAGGTCTAGTCGGTGAGCAGTTCTTC. Translation: CASSLGLVGEQFF. The chain combines TRBV11-3 with TRBJ2-1; D unclear. This CDR3 comprises 13 residues. Per the germline V gene, CDR1 is SGHNT and CDR2 is YENEEA. The ends were cut back, 1 base at V and 9 bases at J, with 10 bases in the middle.

The CDR3 bases are TGTGCCAGCACTGGATCGGGACAGCCCGAAAAACTGTTTTTT. This sequence encodes CASTGSGQPEKLFF. V is TRBV6-6 and J is TRBJ1-4; 7 nucleotides line up with TRBD1. The germline V gene has CDR1 MNHNY and CDR2 SVGAGI (reference sequence). Trimming at V came to 7 bases and at J to 8 bases, leaving 10 bases not matched to a gene. CDR3 length: 14 amino acids.

As concerns this clone: In the same sample, other DNA sequences code for this CDR3. The chain recombines TRBV5-6 with TRBJ2-6; D is unresolved. Trimming took 2 bases from V and 0 from J, leaving 3 bases between them. The CDR3 runs to 14 residues. Germline V CDR1 and CDR2: SGHDT, YYEEEE. DNA of the CDR3: TGTGCCAGCAGCTTCGGCTCTGGGGCCAACGTCCTGACTTTC. Residues: CASSFGSGANVLTF.

This chain joins TRBV30 and TRBJ2-5; TRBD1 aligns across 11 bases. The junction had 5 bases not matched to a gene; V was cut back by 4 bases and J by 4 bases. The CDR3 loop spans 14 amino acids. CDR1 GTSNPN and CDR2 SVGIG come from the germline V gene (reference sequence). CDR3 coding DNA: TGTGCCTGGACTCCGGGACAGGGGGGAGAGACCCAGTACTTC. Translated: CAWTPGQGGETQYF.

The genes are TRBV4-1 and TRBJ1-1; tentative D call: TRBD1 (6 bases). The V and J ends lost 1 base and 8 bases respectively, with 8 bases between them. The CDR3 has 12 amino acids. The germline CDR1 and CDR2 sequences are MGHRA and YSYEKL. The CDR3: CASSQADREAFF. DNA of the CDR3: TGCGCCAGCAGCCAAGCCGACAGGGAAGCTTTCTTT.

The CDR3 coding sequence is TGTGCCTCAACCGACAGCTACAATGAGCAGTTCTTC. Protein sequence: CASTDSYNEQFF. V and J are TRBV15 and TRBJ2-1, with D possibly matching TRBD1 (5 bases). CDR1 LNHNV and CDR2 YYDKDF come from the germline V gene (reference sequence). V was clipped by 11 bases and J by 3 bases, with 11 bases between them. This CDR3 has 12 residues.

V gene TRBV7-2 combines with J gene TRBJ2-3; TRBD2 might be the D (5 bases). The CDR3 totals 13 residues. The germline CDR1 and CDR2 sequences are SGHTA and FQGNSA. The germline V and J ends were trimmed by 5 bases and 5 bases, with 11 bases remaining between them. In nucleotides, the CDR3 is TGTGCCAGCAGCACCAGTCGGGGAGATACGCAGTATTTT. It encodes CASSTSRGDTQYF.

This clone was seen a few times. This chain uses TRBV11-1 with TRBJ2-1; 10 bases are shared with TRBD1. Germline-derived CDR1 and CDR2 are SGHAT and FQDESV (reference sequence). This CDR3 is 15 amino acids long. Trimming at V came to 5 bases and at J to 2 bases, leaving 3 bases not matched to a gene. Here the CDR3 DNA reads TGTGCCAGCAGCCCCGGGACAGGGGCCTACAATGAGCAGTTCTTC. Translation gives CASSPGTGAYNEQFF.